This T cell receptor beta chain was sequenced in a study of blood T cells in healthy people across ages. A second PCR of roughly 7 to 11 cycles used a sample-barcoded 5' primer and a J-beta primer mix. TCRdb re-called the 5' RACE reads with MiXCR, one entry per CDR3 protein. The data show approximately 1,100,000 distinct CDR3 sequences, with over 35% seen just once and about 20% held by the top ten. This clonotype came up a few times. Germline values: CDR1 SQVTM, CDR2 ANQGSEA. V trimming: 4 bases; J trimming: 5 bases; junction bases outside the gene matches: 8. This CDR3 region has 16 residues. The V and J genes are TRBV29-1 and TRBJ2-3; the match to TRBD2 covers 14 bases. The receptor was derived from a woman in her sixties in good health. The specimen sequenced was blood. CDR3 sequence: CSVGGTSGSGIDTQYF. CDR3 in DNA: TGCAGCGTTGGGGGGACTAGCGGGAGTGGGATAGATACGCAGTATTTT.